This entry is about one TCR beta chain. Its antigen is not identified. This specimen comes from a study of radiotherapy plus CTLA-4 blockade in lung cancer. Study background: Disease control was present in under 35% of patients, and objective responses in roughly 17%.

Overall study findings and caveats: An expansion of tumor-derived TCR clones occurred in blood after radiotherapy plus ipilimumab. Early blood T cell clone dynamics reportedly forecast response best, with interferon-beta.

Generated by immunoSEQ multiplex PCR, the TCRdb table keeps only in-frame clones and is missing some. The sample contains more than 90,000 clones, roughly 80% of which appear only once. Deletions cut 4 bases from V and 5 bases from J, with 30 bases between. Looked up from germline, CDR1 is LGHNT and CDR2 is FRNRAP. The CDR3 is 21 residues long. Those with chemo-refractory metastatic non-small-cell lung cancer were treated with focal radiation combined with CTLA-4 blockade using ipilimumab. The rearrangement joins TRBV12-5 to TRBJ1-6; possibly TRBD1 for D (6 bases). The source material was peripheral blood, sampled from a patient treated with radiotherapy plus ipilimumab. The receptor comes from a human donor with non-small cell lung cancer who had a partial response to radiotherapy plus ipilimumab. CDR3 coding DNA: TGTGCTAGTGGTTCTCCGTCATGGGACAAGCCGCCGAGAGTGAATAATTCACCCCTCCACTTT. It is translated as CASGSPSWDKPPRVNNSPLHF.